A single sample is the source of the 2 T cell receptor beta chains below, sequenced in a study of shared clonotypes between healthy human individuals. TCRdb's table, derived via immunoSEQ multiplex PCR, lists solely in-frame clones and lacks some. The data contain fewer than 2.5 million clones, approximately 94% of them singletons. Sequenced input: naive CD4+ T cells from PBMCs. Subset denoted: CD45RA+ positively selected. All receptors derive from a man in his late teens or twenties in good health. Some clones in this sample may be carry-over from other donors' samples.

The chain carries TRBV4-1 and TRBJ1-5; D possibly corresponds to TRBD1 (5 bases). V lost 1 base and J lost 4, with 11 bases in between. CDR3 length: 15 residues. Germline loops: CDR1 MGHRA, CDR2 YSYEKL. CDR3 protein: CASSQAGPINQPQHF. CDR3 nucleotide sequence: TGCGCCAGCAGCCAAGCGGGACCGATAAATCAGCCCCAGCATTTT.

The rearrangement links TRBV5-6 to TRBJ1-2; 7 nucleotides match TRBD1. Germline V gene lookup returns CDR1 SGHDT and CDR2 YYEEEE. The V gene end was trimmed by 3 bases and the J gene end by 1 base; junction bases not matched to a gene: 12. This CDR3 has 17 residues. This CDR3 is CASSSTGVMGFNYGYTF. As DNA, the CDR3 is TGTGCCAGCAGCTCTACAGGGGTGATGGGGTTTAACTATGGCTACACCTTC.